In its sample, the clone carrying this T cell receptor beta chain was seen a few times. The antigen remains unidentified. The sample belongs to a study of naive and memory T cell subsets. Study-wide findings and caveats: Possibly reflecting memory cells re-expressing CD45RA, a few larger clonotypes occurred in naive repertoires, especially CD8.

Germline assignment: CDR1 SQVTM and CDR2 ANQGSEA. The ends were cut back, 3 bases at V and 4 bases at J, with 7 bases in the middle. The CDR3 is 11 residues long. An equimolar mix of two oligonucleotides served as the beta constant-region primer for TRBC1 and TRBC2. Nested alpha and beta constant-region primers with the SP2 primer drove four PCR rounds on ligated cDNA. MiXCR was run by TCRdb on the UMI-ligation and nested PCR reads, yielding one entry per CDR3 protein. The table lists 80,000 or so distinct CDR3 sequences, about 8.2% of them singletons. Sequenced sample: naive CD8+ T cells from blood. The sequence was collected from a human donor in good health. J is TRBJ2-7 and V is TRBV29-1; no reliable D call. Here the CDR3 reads CSVDVAYEQYF. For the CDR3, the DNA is TGCAGCGTTGACGTGGCTTACGAGCAGTACTTC.